This T cell receptor beta chain came from a study of blood T cell repertoires in COVID-19. Study context: Sites in the United States, Italy and Spain provided acute and convalescent COVID-19 samples. T cells, B-cell-depleted T cells, or PBMCs supplied cDNA or gDNA.

The CDR3 loop spans 15 amino acids. V was shortened by 0 bases and J by 8 bases, with 14 bases between the two germline ends. The V gene's germline CDR1 is SGHDN and CDR2 FVKESK. Source study methods: Amplification of reference gene primers provided the estimated nucleated cell counts. Profiled with immunoSEQ multiplex PCR; TCRdb holds only in-frame clones, not every one. V, J and clone size reflect that table, while D and trimming were determined from the DNA. The sample contains 97,000 or so clones, about 80% of which appear only once. Sequenced input: peripheral blood. This TCR derives from a man aged 70 or older with acute or convalescent COVID-19. The V call is TRBV14, the J call TRBJ2-1, with D possibly being TRBD1 (5 bases). CDR3 residues: CASSQDLGRVHEQFF. For the CDR3, the DNA is TGTGCCAGCAGCCAAGATCTGGGGCGCGTTCATGAGCAGTTCTTC.